The 22 T cell receptor beta chains below were found in one sample sequenced in a study of early T cells in non-severe SARS-CoV-2 infection. TCRdb passed the 5' RACE reads through MiXCR, listing each CDR3 protein once. The data show around 60,000 distinct CDR3 sequences, with around 13% seen just once and 4.2% held by the top ten. Source material: whole blood. The receptors here all came from an adult who was a healthcare worker with PCR-confirmed SARS-CoV-2 infection or an uninfected control (not recorded which).

This clonotype occurred a few times. The gene calls are TRBV7-8 and TRBJ2-7, with 13 bases that match TRBD2. V was clipped by 3 bases and J by 5 bases; unmatched bases: 7. Germline CDR1 and CDR2: SGHVS and FQNEAQ. The CDR3 runs 16 residues. The CDR3 is CASSFTLGLAGDEQYF. The DNA of the CDR3 is TGTGCCAGCAGCTTCACCCTTGGACTAGCGGGGGACGAGCAGTACTTC. Variable domain in full (rest from reference TRBV7-8 and TRBJ2-7): GAGVSQSPRYKVAKRGQDVALRCDPISGHVSLFWYQQALGQGPEFLTYFQNEAQLDKSGLPSDRFFAERPEGSVSTLKIQRTQQEDSAVYLCASSFTLGLAGDEQYFGPGTRLTVT.

This clonotype occurred a few times. The chain is built from TRBV20-1 and TRBJ1-1, with 9 bases that match TRBD1. The V segment lost 4 bases and the J segment 5 bases; nucleotides outside the gene matches: 5. This CDR3 has 13 residues. Germline values: CDR1 DFQATT, CDR2 SNEGSKA (reference sequence). CDR3 loop: CSAIQGALTEAFF. CDR3 nucleotides: TGCAGTGCTATACAGGGGGCGCTTACTGAAGCTTTCTTT.

The rearrangement uses TRBV5-1 and TRBJ1-3, with no clear D. This CDR3 spans 14 amino acids. CDR1 is SGHRS and CDR2 is YFSETQ in the germline V gene. The V and J ends lost 2 bases and 0 bases respectively, with 6 bases between them. CDR3 residues: CASSLQNSGNTIYF. As DNA, the CDR3 is TGCGCCAGCAGCTTACAGAACTCTGGAAACACCATATATTTT.

The rearrangement uses TRBV20-1 and TRBJ2-7; D gene ambiguous. CDR3 length: 11 amino acids. Germline CDR1 reads DFQATT; CDR2 reads SNEGSKA (reference sequence). Trimming cost V 3 bases and J 5 bases, with 8 bases left between them. CDR3 sequence reads: CSARDNHEQYF. The CDR3 DNA follows: TGCAGTGCTAGGGATAACCACGAGCAGTACTTC.

The chain links TRBV29-1 to TRBJ2-1, with D perhaps matching TRBD1 or TRBD2 (5 bases each). With 4 bases removed from V and 7 bases from J, the gap between germline ends came to 8 bases. The CDR3 is 11 amino acids. Germline V gene data show CDR1 as SQVTM and CDR2 as ANQGSEA. The CDR3 reads CSVGDGNEQFF. The CDR3, as DNA: TGCAGCGTTGGGGACGGGAATGAGCAGTTCTTC.

Many counts were recorded for this clonotype. The CDR3 DNA follows: TGTGCCAGCAGCGTAGTCAGCTCGGTCGATGAGCAGTTCTTC. As protein: CASSVVSSVDEQFF. The V and J genes are TRBV9 and TRBJ2-1, with D uncertain. CDR3 size: 14 residues. In germline, CDR1 is SGDLS, CDR2 YYNGEE. V was pared by 0 bases and J by 8 bases, with 12 bases between.

The chain combines TRBV11-2 with TRBJ2-3, with D perhaps matching TRBD1 (7 bases). The CDR3 spans 15 residues. CDR1 and CDR2 (germline): SGHAT, FQNNGV. Deletions cut 3 bases from V and 2 bases from J, with 12 bases between. Written as DNA, the CDR3 is TGTGCCAGCAGCTTCAGGGGGAGGCCCACAGATACGCAGTATTTT. It encodes CASSFRGRPTDTQYF.

The chain joins TRBV6-4 to TRBJ2-1; the match to TRBD2 covers 8 bases. Germline assignment: CDR1 MRHNA and CDR2 SNTAGT. V dropped 4 bases and J dropped 5; count of bases not matched to a gene: 1. This CDR3 is built from 13 residues. Written as DNA, the CDR3 is TGTGCCAGCAGTGCGGGGGGGCACAATGAGCAGTTCTTC. Translated, it gives CASSAGGHNEQFF.

This clonotype showed up many times. The V call is TRBV7-9, the J call TRBJ2-1, with TRBD2 matching 9 bases. This CDR3 region has 13 residues. V shed 8 bases and J 8 bases; nucleotides not matched to a gene: 7. The germline CDR1 and CDR2 sequences are SEHNR and FQNEAQ (reference sequence). This CDR3 is CASGRGGLYEQFF. The CDR3 DNA is TGTGCCAGCGGGCGGGGGGGCCTTTATGAGCAGTTCTTC.

The V gene is TRBV7-2, the J gene TRBJ2-2, with D perhaps assigned TRBD1 or TRBD2 (6 bases each). Germline V gene lookup returns CDR1 SGHTA and CDR2 FQGNSA. The V end lost 5 bases, the J end lost 2 bases, and 12 bases lay between the germline ends. The CDR3 has 15 amino acids. The CDR3 DNA reads as TGTGCCAGCAGCCCGATGGGGGGCAACACCGGGGAGCTGTTTTTT. It is translated as CASSPMGGNTGELFF.

This clonotype was detected ten times or more. The V and J genes are TRBV11-2 and TRBJ2-7, with a possible D match to TRBD2 (5 bases). The CDR3 length is 14 residues. Germline values: CDR1 SGHAT, CDR2 FQNNGV. V lost 1 base and J 3 bases, leaving 10 bases between the germline ends. The CDR3 sequence is CASSLAPRGYEQYF. The CDR3 DNA is TGTGCCAGCAGCTTAGCCCCACGGGGCTACGAGCAGTACTTC.

The chain uses TRBV29-1 and TRBJ2-1; D unclear. Trimming left V 5 bases short and J 10 bases short, with 15 bases between. Germline assignment: CDR1 SQVTM and CDR2 ANQGSEA. The CDR3 runs to 12 residues. The CDR3 DNA is TGCAGCGTTTCAGCTTTGCGTCTGGAGCAGTTCTTC. This gives the protein CSVSALRLEQFF.

This clonotype was recorded at least ten times. This chain uses TRBV6-4 with TRBJ2-3, with D unresolved. The CDR3 runs 12 residues. Germline CDR1 reads MRHNA; CDR2 reads SNTAGT. Trimming shortened V by 0 bases and J by 6 bases, and 4 bases separated the two germline ends. CDR3 loop: CASSDSRDTQYF. The DNA for the CDR3 is TGTGCCAGCAGTGACTCGAGGGATACGCAGTATTTT.

Ten or more counts support this clonotype. V usage is TRBV7-9 and J usage is TRBJ1-6; TRBD1 might be the D (5 bases). Germline values: CDR1 SEHNR, CDR2 FQNEAQ (reference sequence). CDR3 length equals 18 residues. V lost 5 bases to trimming and J lost 3 bases, with 20 bases between them. CDR3 amino acids: CASSTDITGPVYNSPLHF. DNA of the CDR3: TGTGCCAGCAGCACCGATATAACAGGACCCGTCTATAATTCACCCCTCCACTTT.

This clonotype was counted at least ten times. The V and J genes are TRBV7-8 and TRBJ1-5; no clear D gene. This CDR3 has 15 amino acids. V was clipped by 5 bases and J by 6 bases, with 17 bases between them. Germline V CDR1 and CDR2: SGHVS, FQNEAQ. CDR3 sequence: CASSVLQGPTQPQHF. CDR3 coding DNA: TGTGCCAGCAGCGTTTTGCAAGGCCCAACTCAGCCCCAGCATTTT.

The chain joins TRBV11-2 to TRBJ2-6, with no clear D. CDR1 and CDR2 from the germline V gene are SGHAT and FQNNGV. Trimming took off 2 bases at V and 1 base at J, with 3 bases between the two ends. The length of the CDR3 is 14 residues. The CDR3 reads CASSLTSGANVLTF. CDR3 nucleotides: TGTGCCAGCAGCTTAACTTCTGGGGCCAACGTCCTGACTTTC.

The J gene is TRBJ1-2, the V gene TRBV29-1; TRBD1 matches at 7 bases. Germline loops: CDR1 SQVTM, CDR2 ANQGSEA. Germline trimming cut 6 bases from V and 2 bases from J; bases unmatched to any gene: 3. The CDR3 spans 12 residues. CDR3 coding DNA: TGCAGCGTGGGGGACAGCAACTATGGCTACACCTTC. It translates to CSVGDSNYGYTF.

This chain links TRBV7-9 with TRBJ2-3; no reliable D call. Germline values: CDR1 SEHNR, CDR2 FQNEAQ (reference sequence). Trimming pared 5 bases from V and 4 bases from J, leaving 13 bases between. This CDR3 has 14 residues. CDR3 protein: CASSPTSGADTQYF. Here the CDR3 DNA reads TGTGCCAGCAGCCCGACCTCAGGCGCAGATACGCAGTATTTT.

This chain joins TRBV12-3 or TRBV12-4 and TRBJ1-1, with D uncertain. Trimming cost V 6 bases and J 1 base, with 15 bases left between them. The CDR3 consists of 15 residues. This CDR3 is CASSPHQDGNTEAFF. The CDR3 DNA reads TGTGCCAGCAGCCCGCATCAGGATGGGAACACTGAAGCTTTCTTT.

In its sample, this clonotype was seen a few times. This chain joins TRBV7-9 and TRBJ1-2, with D hard to call. The CDR3 has 13 residues. The ends were cut back, 9 bases at V and 5 bases at J, with 16 bases in the middle. The germline V gene encodes CDR1 SEHNR and CDR2 FQNEAQ (reference sequence). The CDR3 bases are TGTGCCAGTTCAACGGACGGACTTTATGGCTACACCTTC. Translating it yields CASSTDGLYGYTF.

The chain couples TRBV11-2 to TRBJ2-7; D possibly corresponds to TRBD1 (6 bases). V shed 4 bases and J shed 2 bases, with 18 bases lying between them. CDR3 length: 16 residues. CDR1 is SGHAT, CDR2 FQNNGV, per germline. The CDR3 bases are TGTGCCAGCAGCTCGCACCAGGGGCCTCGGGCCTACGAGCAGTACTTC. It yields the protein CASSSHQGPRAYEQYF.

The J gene is TRBJ2-3, the V gene TRBV6-1; 7 bases fit TRBD2. Unmatched junction bases numbered 8, after V lost 4 bases and J lost 1 base. Per germline, CDR1 MNHNS and CDR2 SASEGT. This CDR3 has 16 residues. CDR3 protein: CASSVGEGGGTDTQYF. The DNA for the CDR3 is TGTGCCAGCAGTGTAGGGGAGGGAGGGGGCACAGATACGCAGTATTTT.